This T cell receptor beta chain is from a study of chemoradiotherapy in HPV16-positive cancers. Overall study context: Candidate HPV-specific clones and shared TCR motifs came from a couple of HPV16-positive patients.

As for this clone: Its antigen is not known.

The repertoire was sequenced with immunoSEQ multiplex PCR; TCRdb's copy has only in-frame clones and lacks some. The table shows about 24,000 clones, with 80% to 95% occurring only once. Whole-study findings and limits: The functional HPV-specific definition rests on just a couple of HPV16-positive patients. Candidate HPV-specific clones and E7-related TCR motifs grew in tumor during treatment.

Over chemoradiotherapy, repertoires were sampled more than once. V lost 5 bases and J 0 bases, leaving 14 bases between the germline ends. The CDR3 length is 15 residues. Germline V gives CDR1 MNHEY, CDR2 SVGAGI. This sequence was found in a human donor with HPV-associated anogenital cancer. The V call is TRBV6-5, the J call TRBJ2-7; TRBD2 is a possible D gene (6 bases). The sample was blood, taken from a patient who underwent chemoradiotherapy. The chain's CDR3 is CASSTRDSLSYEQYF. The CDR3 DNA follows: TGTGCCAGCAGTACCCGGGACTCCCTCTCCTACGAGCAGTACTTC.